This T cell receptor (beta chain) was profiled in a study of cytomegalovirus exposure and HLA in healthy donors. Findings of the study overall: Cytomegalovirus status, reportedly, was diagnosed with high specificity and sensitivity by the classifier.

13 Jbeta primers and 60 Vbeta primers were used for the PCR. Clones were sequenced by immunoSEQ multiplex PCR, and TCRdb holds only the in-frame ones, with some missing. This table holds 150,000 to 200,000 clones, about 80% found once. About this clone: Its specificity is not known.

V lost 3 bases, J lost 4 bases, and 4 bases stayed unmatched. CDR1 is SGHVS, CDR2 FQNEAQ, per germline. The CDR3 runs 14 residues. Source material: PBMCs. This TCR was recovered from a woman between 50 and 59 years old in good health and CMV-seronegative. The chain links TRBV7-8 to TRBJ1-1, with TRBD1 identical over 8 bases. The CDR3 coding sequence is TGTGCCAGCAGCTTCCTTGACAGGGGCACTGAAGCTTTCTTT. Translation: CASSFLDRGTEAFF.